This TCR beta chain originates from a study of blood T cell repertoires in COVID-19. Study details: The United States, Italy and Spain supplied acute and convalescent COVID-19 samples.

Original handling: Estimation of nucleated cell counts relied on the amplification of reference gene primers. Repertoires were generated with immunoSEQ multiplex PCR, while TCRdb's copy carries only in-frame clones and drops some. V, J and clone size are taken as reported in that table, and D and trimming were inferred from the DNA itself. The sample yields roughly 56,000 clones, 80% to 90% seen once. It was during active infection that Seattle patients were enrolled and then longitudinally followed. This CDR3 region has 14 residues. Germline values: CDR1 SGHDN, CDR2 FVKESK. V was clipped by 4 bases and J by 3 bases; unmatched bases: 5.

The gene calls are TRBV14 and TRBJ1-1; 7 nucleotides line up with TRBD1. The receptor comes from a woman aged 55 to 70 with COVID-19, enrolled during active disease. The sample taken for sequencing was peripheral blood. The CDR3 is CASSLWTGDTEAFF. In nucleotides, the CDR3 is TGTGCCAGCAGCCTATGGACAGGTGACACTGAAGCTTTCTTT.